The 20 T cell receptor beta chains presented below share a single source sample, sequenced in a study of early T cells in non-severe SARS-CoV-2 infection. TCRdb fed the 5' RACE reads into MiXCR, producing one record per CDR3 protein. The data show roughly 35,000 distinct CDR3 sequences, 5.3% seen once. Sequencing was performed on whole blood. These receptors were taken from an adult who was a healthcare worker with PCR-confirmed SARS-CoV-2 infection or an uninfected control (not recorded which).

This clonotype was observed a few times. This chain connects TRBV24-1 to TRBJ2-1; TRBD2 matches at 9 bases. Germline CDR1 KGHDR, CDR2 SFDVKD. This CDR3 has 20 amino acids. V was pared by 5 bases and J by 4 bases, with 20 bases of the junction left unmatched. The CDR3 region is CATSGPGLASIRDTYNEQFF. The CDR3 DNA is TGTGCCACCAGTGGGCCGGGACTAGCATCGATAAGGGACACATACAATGAGCAGTTCTTC.

This clonotype was seen many times. The genes are TRBV20-1 and TRBJ2-1; D not certain. This CDR3 region has 12 residues. The V end lost 3 bases, the J end lost 6 bases, and 9 bases lay between the germline ends. CDR1 is DFQATT and CDR2 is SNEGSKA in the germline V gene (reference sequence). The CDR3 nucleotides read TGCAGTGCTAGGGACCTCTCCAATGAGCAGTTCTTC. Residues: CSARDLSNEQFF.

This clonotype was seen at least ten times. CDR3 loop: CSARLVAADTQYF. The DNA of the CDR3 is TGCAGTGCTAGGTTGGTAGCGGCAGATACGCAGTATTTT. This chain links TRBV20-1 with TRBJ2-3; TRBD2 is a possible D gene (6 bases). The CDR3 runs to 13 residues. CDR1 and CDR2 from the germline V gene are DFQATT and SNEGSKA (reference sequence). V lost 3 bases and J 4 bases, leaving 11 bases between the germline ends.

In its sample, this clonotype was seen many times. The CDR3 bases are TGTGCCAGCACCCAACTTAGCGGGGCGAGCACCGGGGAGCTGTTTTTT. Translation gives CASTQLSGASTGELFF. V is TRBV12-3 or TRBV12-4 and J is TRBJ2-2, with 8 bases fitting TRBD2. V was clipped by 7 bases and J by 4 bases; unmatched bases: 11. This CDR3 is built from 16 residues.

At least ten counts were recorded for this clonotype. This chain links TRBV7-9 with TRBJ1-1, with D perhaps TRBD1 (6 bases). CDR1 SEHNR and CDR2 FQNEAQ come from the germline V gene (reference sequence). This CDR3 comprises 15 residues. V was cut by 2 bases and J by 0 bases, with 10 bases left in between. The CDR3 here is CASSLQGRMNTEAFF. CDR3 DNA sequence: TGTGCCAGCAGCTTACAGGGGCGGATGAACACTGAAGCTTTCTTT.

This clonotype was seen many times. The chain links TRBV7-2 to TRBJ2-7; the D gene is possibly TRBD2 (6 bases). V was clipped by 0 bases and J by 1 base, with 13 bases between them. The CDR3 spans 16 residues. Looked up from germline, CDR1 is SGHTA and CDR2 is FQGNSA. CDR3 protein: CASSLARDLGSYEQYF. The CDR3 nucleotides are TGTGCCAGCAGCTTAGCGAGGGACTTAGGATCCTACGAGCAGTACTTC.

This clonotype was seen ten or more times. The V and J genes are TRBV7-8 and TRBJ1-1; no definite D call. The CDR3 is 12 amino acids. CDR1 is SGHVS and CDR2 is FQNEAQ in the germline V gene. V lost 3 bases and J 6 bases, leaving 8 bases between the germline ends. CDR3 in amino acids: CASSFGLSEAFF. CDR3 in DNA: TGTGCCAGCAGCTTCGGTCTGTCTGAAGCTTTCTTT.

This clonotype has ten or more counts. The chain couples TRBV19 to TRBJ2-7; 12 positions agree with TRBD2. V trimming: 7 bases; J trimming: 6 bases; junction bases outside the gene matches: 10. CDR3 length: 15 residues. Germline assignment: CDR1 LNHDA and CDR2 SQIVND (reference sequence). This chain's CDR3 is CASKRTSGISFEQYF. DNA of the CDR3: TGTGCCAGTAAGAGGACTAGCGGGATTAGCTTCGAGCAGTACTTC.

This clonotype appeared many times. The V gene is TRBV20-1, the J gene TRBJ2-3; D remains ambiguous. Germline assignment: CDR1 DFQATT and CDR2 SNEGSKA (reference sequence). The CDR3 extends over 11 amino acids. The V gene lost 8 bases and the J gene lost 2 bases, with 8 bases spanning the gap. CDR3 region: CSMPSTDTQYF. The CDR3 DNA reads TGCAGTATGCCGTCCACAGATACGCAGTATTTT.

The J gene is TRBJ2-3, the V gene TRBV5-4; 13 bases fit TRBD2. Germline V CDR1 and CDR2: SGHNT, YYREEE (reference sequence). Unmatched junction bases numbered 5, after V lost 4 bases and J lost 0 bases. This CDR3 contains 17 residues. The CDR3 loop is CASSLRLAGGSTDTQYF. The CDR3 DNA follows: TGTGCCAGCAGCCTCAGACTAGCGGGGGGTAGCACAGATACGCAGTATTTT.

This clonotype was detected many times. This chain uses TRBV30 with TRBJ2-2, with TRBD2 as a possible D gene (7 bases). Per the germline V gene, CDR1 is GTSNPN and CDR2 is SVGIG (reference sequence). V was clipped by 3 bases and J by 4 bases, with 12 bases between them. CDR3 length equals 14 residues. In nucleotides, the CDR3 is TGTGCCTGGAGGGGGGGGGCGCCCACCGGGGAGCTGTTTTTT. Translation gives CAWRGGAPTGELFF.

This clonotype was counted ten times or more. V is TRBV30 and J is TRBJ1-4, with no clear D. The V gene's germline CDR1 is GTSNPN and CDR2 SVGIG (reference sequence). The CDR3 is 11 amino acids. Trimming left V 5 bases short and J 9 bases short, with 10 bases between. CDR3 sequence reads: CAWGNPQKLFF. The CDR3 nucleotides read TGTGCCTGGGGGAATCCACAAAAACTGTTTTTT.

The sample holds many counts of this clonotype. The V gene is TRBV24-1, the J gene TRBJ1-1; possible D gene TRBD1, 5 bases. V was pared by 5 bases and J by 1 base, with 13 bases between. This CDR3 is built from 15 residues. From germline, CDR1 is KGHDR and CDR2 SFDVKD. CDR3 in amino acids: CATSGLRVPNTEAFF. The CDR3 coding sequence is TGTGCCACCAGTGGCCTCAGGGTCCCGAACACTGAAGCTTTCTTT.

The table lists this clonotype with a few counts. V and J are TRBV20-1 and TRBJ2-4, with a possible D match to TRBD2 (5 bases). Germline V gene lookup returns CDR1 DFQATT and CDR2 SNEGSKA (reference sequence). Trimming took 6 bases from V and 0 from J, leaving 15 bases between them. This CDR3 region has 15 residues. The CDR3 here is CSASDSLLAKNIQYF. CDR3 DNA: TGCAGTGCCTCGGACTCGCTACTAGCCAAAAACATTCAGTACTTC.

The table lists this clonotype with many counts. V gene TRBV30 combines with J gene TRBJ1-1, with D hard to call. CDR1 and CDR2 from the germline V gene are GTSNPN and SVGIG (reference sequence). Trimming took off 0 bases at V and 5 bases at J, with 13 bases between the two ends. The CDR3 sequence is 14 residues long. The CDR3 reads CAWSVPSLGTEAFF. The CDR3 bases are TGTGCCTGGAGTGTACCCTCCCTGGGGACTGAAGCTTTCTTT.

This clonotype has a count of ten or more. The chain couples TRBV13 to TRBJ1-1; unclear D gene. V was cut by 5 bases and J by 5 bases, with 18 bases left in between. The CDR3 is made up of 15 amino acids. CDR1 is PRHDT and CDR2 is FYEKMQ in the germline V gene (reference sequence). This chain's CDR3 is CASSMAGAEGTEAFF. The CDR3 DNA sequence: TGTGCCAGCAGCATGGCGGGAGCCGAAGGAACTGAAGCTTTCTTT.

This clonotype was seen many times. The V call is TRBV6-6, the J call TRBJ1-6; TRBD1 matches 7 bases. The CDR3 covers 16 residues. Trimming at V came to 2 bases and at J to 8 bases, leaving 9 bases not matched to a gene. Germline values: CDR1 MNHNY, CDR2 SVGAGI (reference sequence). Here the CDR3 reads CASSYDDREPDSPLHF. The DNA for the CDR3 is TGTGCCAGCAGTTACGATGACAGGGAGCCGGATTCACCCCTCCACTTT.

This clonotype was seen a handful of times. The chain recombines TRBV18 with TRBJ2-5; D not resolved. The CDR3 runs to 12 residues. V was pared by 6 bases and J by 1 base, with 6 bases between. Germline V gene lookup returns CDR1 KGHSH and CDR2 LQKENI. Here the CDR3 reads CASSPSQETQYF. The CDR3 DNA reads TGTGCCAGCTCCCCGTCCCAAGAGACCCAGTACTTC.

This clonotype was detected ten times or more. The genes are TRBV3-1 and TRBJ1-1; perhaps TRBD1 as D (5 bases). Germline V gene lookup returns CDR1 LGHDT and CDR2 YNNKEL (reference sequence). CDR3 length: 15 residues. Between the trimmed V and J ends, which lost 0 bases and 7 bases, there was a span of 15 bases. DNA of the CDR3: TGTGCCAGCAGCCAAGATGGGGGACGATTTGGTGAAGCTTTCTTT. Its protein is CASSQDGGRFGEAFF.

The gene calls are TRBV19 and TRBJ2-1; D is ambiguous. The ends were cut back, 7 bases at V and 3 bases at J, with 13 bases in the middle. Germline V gives CDR1 LNHDA, CDR2 SQIVND (reference sequence). This CDR3 has 14 amino acids. The CDR3 nucleotides are TGTGCCAGTATTCCGGGCCCAGACTACAATGAGCAGTTCTTC. It yields the protein CASIPGPDYNEQFF. The complete variable domain, with remaining parts taken from reference TRBV19 and TRBJ2-1, reads DGGITQSPKYLFRKEGQNVTLSCEQNLNHDAMYWYRQDPGQGLRLIYYSQIVNDFQKGDIAEGYSVSREKKESFPLTVTSAQKNPTAFYLCASIPGPDYNEQFFGPGTRLTVL.